A selection of T cell receptor beta chains follows, all from one sample in a study of shared clonotypes between healthy human individuals. Sequencing was performed with immunoSEQ multiplex PCR; in TCRdb, only in-frame clones are kept and a portion is missing. The profile shows roughly 1,500,000 clones, 98% of them singletons. Sequencing was carried out using naive CD4+ T cells sorted from blood. These receptors were collected from a man aged 30 to 39 in good health. CDR3s include the opening cysteine and the closing phenylalanine or tryptophan. A D gene is named only where the DNA matches it firmly. Part of the rows lack a size; the others show once, few, many or a class for expanded clones.

size	V	J	D	CDR3	DNA
-	TRBV11-2	TRBJ2-1	TRBD2	CASSLVRGGRANEQFF	TGTGCCAGCAGCTTAGTACGTGGCGGGAGGGCCAATGAGCAGTTCTTC
-	TRBV15	TRBJ1-2	-	CATSRPTTWGYTF	TGTGCCACCAGCAGACCCACGACCTGGGGCTACACCTTC
-	TRBV5-1	TRBJ2-5	-	CASSLPQRQETQYF	TGCGCCAGCAGCTTGCCACAGCGCCAAGAGACCCAGTACTTC
-	TRBV11-2	TRBJ2-7	-	CASSLDRTGKLYEQYF	TGTGCCAGCAGCTTAGATAGAACAGGGAAACTCTACGAGCAGTACTTC
-	TRBV7-2	TRBJ1-5	TRBD1	CASSPQGALSQPQHF	TGTGCCAGCAGCCCACAGGGGGCGTTGAGCCAGCCCCAGCATTTT
-	TRBV5-5	TRBJ2-7	-	CASSLVGSYEQYF	TGTGCCAGCAGCTTAGTAGGCTCCTACGAGCAGTACTTC
-	TRBV28	TRBJ2-7	-	CASSRGDRAYEQYF	TGTGCCAGCAGCCGCGGGGACAGAGCCTACGAGCAGTACTTC
-	TRBV19	TRBJ2-3	-	CAISREGDTQYF	TGTGCCATTAGCCGGGAAGGAGATACGCAGTATTTT
-	TRBV7-2	TRBJ2-1	-	CASSLGAGLTYNEQFF	TGTGCCAGCAGCTTAGGGGCGGGCCTTACCTACAATGAGCAGTTCTTC
-	TRBV9	TRBJ2-5	-	CASSVDGGGETQYF	TGTGCCAGCAGCGTAGATGGGGGAGGAGAGACCCAGTACTTC
-	TRBV7-8	TRBJ2-3	-	CASRDTAGISDTQYF	TGTGCCAGCAGGGATACGGCGGGAATATCAGATACGCAGTATTTT
-	TRBV7-9	TRBJ2-7	TRBD2	CASSSLAGGNSYEQYF	TGTGCCAGCAGCTCACTAGCGGGAGGCAACTCCTACGAGCAGTACTTC
-	TRBV19	TRBJ2-3	-	CASSVRLAGISTDTQYF	TGTGCCAGTAGTGTGAGATTAGCCGGCATCAGCACAGATACGCAGTATTTT
once	TRBV11-2	TRBJ1-1	-	CASTKDGSNSFSMAFF	TGTGCCAGCACGAAGGACGGCTCGAATTCCTTTTCAATGGCTTTCTTT
-	TRBV4-3	TRBJ2-5	TRBD1	CASSQLLGGVGEETQYF	TGCGCCAGCAGCCAGCTGCTAGGGGGCGTGGGTGAAGAGACCCAGTACTTC
-	TRBV18	TRBJ1-4	TRBD1	CASSPSQGALNEKLFF	TGTGCCAGCTCCCCGTCCCAGGGGGCCTTGAATGAAAAACTGTTTTTT
-	TRBV4-1	TRBJ2-1	-	CASSQDQTQGTYNEQFF	TGCGCCAGCAGCCAAGATCAGACTCAGGGGACCTACAATGAGCAGTTCTTC
-	TRBV18	TRBJ2-1	TRBD1	CASSPPGGSYNEQFF	TGTGCCAGCTCACCCCCAGGGGGATCCTACAATGAGCAGTTCTTC
-	TRBV18	TRBJ2-5	-	CASSPLRVGGTQYF	TGTGCCAGCTCACCTCTCAGGGTCGGGGGGACCCAGTACTTC
-	TRBV6-5	TRBJ2-2	-	CASSSELGELFF	TGTGCCAGCAGTTCTGAGCTCGGGGAGCTGTTTTTT
-	TRBV19	TRBJ2-1	-	CASSPLGYNEQFF	TGTGCCAGTAGTCCCCTCGGCTACAATGAGCAGTTCTTC
-	TRBV2	TRBJ2-7	-	CASSTRTLYEQYF	TGTGCCAGCAGTACTAGAACACTCTACGAGCAGTACTTC
-	TRBV27	TRBJ2-3	-	CASSLSYYTDTQYF	TGTGCCAGCAGTTTATCGTACTACACAGATACGCAGTATTTT
few	TRBV30	TRBJ1-2	-	CAWWVGRGIGGYTF	TGTGCCTGGTGGGTAGGCAGGGGAATCGGTGGCTACACCTTC
-	TRBV18	TRBJ2-1	-	CASSMRSRGIYNEQFF	TGTGCCAGCTCAATGAGAAGCAGGGGAATCTACAATGAGCAGTTCTTC
-	TRBV21-1	TRBJ2-7	-	CASSTSGTSGIVEQYF	TGTGCCAGCAGCACCTCCGGGACTAGCGGGATTGTCGAGCAGTACTTC
-	TRBV27	TRBJ1-3	TRBD1	CASSLSMPGQLSGNTIYF	TGTGCCAGCAGTTTATCGATGCCGGGACAGCTGTCTGGAAACACCATATATTTT
-	TRBV6-5	TRBJ1-3	TRBD1	CASSLVTGAQGNTIYF	TGTGCCAGCAGTTTAGTGACAGGGGCGCAGGGAAACACCATATATTTT
-	TRBV28	TRBJ1-4	-	CASKRDTTEKLFF	TGTGCCAGCAAAAGGGACACAACTGAAAAACTGTTTTTT
-	TRBV18	TRBJ2-7	TRBD2	CASSPPPGTSGTYEQYF	TGTGCCAGCTCACCACCGCCCGGGACTAGCGGCACCTACGAGCAGTACTTC
-	TRBV11-2	TRBJ2-7	-	CASSRNGVYEQYF	TGTGCCAGCAGCCGGAACGGGGTCTACGAGCAGTACTTC
once	TRBV5-4	TRBJ2-1	TRBD2	CASSTMWTSGKREQFF	TGTGCCAGCAGCACTATGTGGACTAGCGGGAAACGTGAGCAGTTCTTC
-	TRBV5-1	TRBJ2-1	-	CASTLDGGPYNEQFF	TGCGCCAGCACTCTGGATGGGGGGCCCTACAATGAGCAGTTCTTC
-	TRBV19	TRBJ1-5	-	CASSAGGRGNQPQHF	TGTGCCAGTAGTGCGGGGGGAAGGGGCAATCAGCCCCAGCATTTT
-	TRBV5-1	TRBJ2-1	-	CASSLLQGSPYNEQFF	TGCGCCAGCAGCCTCCTGCAGGGGTCCCCCTACAATGAGCAGTTCTTC
-	TRBV5-1	TRBJ2-1	TRBD2	CASSWEGGRYYNEQFF	TGCGCCAGCAGCTGGGAGGGAGGGAGGTACTACAATGAGCAGTTCTTC
-	TRBV7-2	TRBJ2-7	TRBD1	CASSFRPGQDYEQYF	TGTGCCAGCAGCTTTCGACCGGGACAGGACTACGAGCAGTACTTC
-	TRBV10-3	TRBJ1-5	-	CSAGGPGNQPQHF	TGTTCAGCCGGAGGCCCTGGGAATCAGCCCCAGCATTTT
-	TRBV5-1	TRBJ1-2	-	CASSFGTNQDYGYTF	TGCGCCAGCAGCTTCGGGACAAACCAGGACTATGGCTACACCTTC
-	TRBV7-2	TRBJ2-7	-	CASSARLATSYEQYF	TGTGCCAGCAGCGCCAGACTGGCTACGTCCTACGAGCAGTACTTC